This T cell receptor beta chain was obtained from a study of blood T cell repertoires in COVID-19. Study background: In each case, the material was cDNA or gDNA derived from T cells, B-cell-depleted T cells, or PBMCs.

The study recruited people aged about 18 to 89 years across 24 US areas. The CDR3 contains 13 residues. Trimming removed 2 bases at V and 5 bases at J, with 9 bases between. Germline V gene lookup returns CDR1 LGHNA and CDR2 YNFKEQ. Clones were sequenced by immunoSEQ multiplex PCR, and TCRdb holds only the in-frame ones, with some missing. The sample lists approximately 300,000 clones, 80% to 95% occurring once. What was sequenced was PBMCs or T cells enriched from blood (not recorded which). The chain combines TRBV4-2 with TRBJ1-1, with a weak D call TRBD1 (5 bases). The clonotype comes from a woman aged 30 to 39 who had recovered from COVID-19. The CDR3 here is CASSQLGGTEAFF. CDR3 nucleotide sequence: TGTGCCAGCAGCCAATTGGGGGGGACTGAAGCTTTCTTT.